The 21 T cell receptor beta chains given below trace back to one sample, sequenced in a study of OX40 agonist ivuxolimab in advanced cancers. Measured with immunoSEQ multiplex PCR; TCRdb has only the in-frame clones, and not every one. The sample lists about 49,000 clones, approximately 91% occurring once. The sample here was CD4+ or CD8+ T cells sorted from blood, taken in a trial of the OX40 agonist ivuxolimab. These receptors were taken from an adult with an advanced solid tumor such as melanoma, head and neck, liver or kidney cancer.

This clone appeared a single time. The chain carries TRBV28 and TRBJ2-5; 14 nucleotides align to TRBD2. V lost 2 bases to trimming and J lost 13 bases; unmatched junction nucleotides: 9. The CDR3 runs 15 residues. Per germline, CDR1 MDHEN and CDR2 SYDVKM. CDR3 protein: CASSLLETSGGGRYF. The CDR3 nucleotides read TGTGCCAGCAGTTTACTTGAGACTAGCGGGGGGGGTCGGTACTTC.

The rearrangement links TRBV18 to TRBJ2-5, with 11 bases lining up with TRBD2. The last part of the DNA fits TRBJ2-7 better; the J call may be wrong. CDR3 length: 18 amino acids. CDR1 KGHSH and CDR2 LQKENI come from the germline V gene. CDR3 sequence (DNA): TGTGCCAGCTCACTCAATCCCCCGACTAGCGGGGCCTCCTACGAGCAGTACTTC. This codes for CASSLNPPTSGASYEQYF.

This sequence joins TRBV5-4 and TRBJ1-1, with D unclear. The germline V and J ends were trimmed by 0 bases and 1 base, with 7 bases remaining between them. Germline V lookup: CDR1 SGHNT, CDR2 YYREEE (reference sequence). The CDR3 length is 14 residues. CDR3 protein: CASSLVHQNTEAFF. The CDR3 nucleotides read TGTGCCAGCAGCTTGGTACACCAGAACACTGAAGCTTTCTTT.

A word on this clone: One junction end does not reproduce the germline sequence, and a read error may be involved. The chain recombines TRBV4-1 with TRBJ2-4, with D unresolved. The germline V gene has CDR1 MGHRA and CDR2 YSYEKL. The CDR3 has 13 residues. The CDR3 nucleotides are TGCGCCAGCAGCCAAGCCAGCCTTCCACCGTCGGACTTC. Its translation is CASSQASLPPSDF.

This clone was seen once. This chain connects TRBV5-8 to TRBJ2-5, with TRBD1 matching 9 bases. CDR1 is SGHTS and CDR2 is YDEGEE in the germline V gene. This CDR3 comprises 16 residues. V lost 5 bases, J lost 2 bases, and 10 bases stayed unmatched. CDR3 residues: CASSLGTGTEQETQYF. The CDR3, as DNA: TGTGCCAGCAGTCTTGGGACAGGGACAGAACAAGAGACCCAGTACTTC. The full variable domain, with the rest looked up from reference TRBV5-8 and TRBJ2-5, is EAGVTQSPTHLIKTRGQQATLRCSPISGHTSVYWYQQALGLGLQFLLWYDEGEERNRGNFPPRFSGRQFPNYSSELNVNALELEDSALYLCASSLGTGTEQETQYFGPGTRLLVL.

The CDR3 DNA follows: TGTGCCAGCAGCTTAATCGGGACAGCCTCTAATGAAAAACTGTTTTTT. This codes for CASSLIGTASNEKLFF. The V call is TRBV7-3, the J call TRBJ1-4; 7 nucleotides agree with TRBD1. The CDR3 runs to 16 residues. Per the germline V gene, CDR1 is SGHTA and CDR2 is FQGTGA. J lost 3 bases, V lost 1 base, and 5 bases had no gene match.

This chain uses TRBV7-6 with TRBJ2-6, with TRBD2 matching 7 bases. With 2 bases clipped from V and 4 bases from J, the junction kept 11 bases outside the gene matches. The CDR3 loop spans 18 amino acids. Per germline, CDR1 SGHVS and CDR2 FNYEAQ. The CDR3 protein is CASSLKAGEGYGANVLTF. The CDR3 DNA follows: TGTGCCAGCAGCTTAAAGGCGGGAGAGGGGTACGGGGCCAACGTCCTGACTTTC.

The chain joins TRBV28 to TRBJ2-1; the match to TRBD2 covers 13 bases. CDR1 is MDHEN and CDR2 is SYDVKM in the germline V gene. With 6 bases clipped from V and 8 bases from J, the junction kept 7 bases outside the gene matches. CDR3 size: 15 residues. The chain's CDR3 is CASRTSGLAGDEQFF. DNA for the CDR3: TGTGCCAGCAGGACCTCTGGACTAGCGGGAGATGAGCAGTTCTTC.

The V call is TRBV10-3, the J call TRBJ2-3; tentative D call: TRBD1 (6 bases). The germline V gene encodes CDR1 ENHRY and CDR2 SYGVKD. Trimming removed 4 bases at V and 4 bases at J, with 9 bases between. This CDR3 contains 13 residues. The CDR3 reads CAISGQGSDTQYF. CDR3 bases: TGTGCCATCAGTGGCCAGGGGTCAGATACGCAGTATTTT.

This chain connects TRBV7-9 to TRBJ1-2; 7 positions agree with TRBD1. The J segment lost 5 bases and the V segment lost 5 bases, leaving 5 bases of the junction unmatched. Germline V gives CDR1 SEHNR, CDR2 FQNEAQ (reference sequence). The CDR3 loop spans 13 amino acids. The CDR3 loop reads CASSAGQLYGYTF. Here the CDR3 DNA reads TGTGCCAGCAGCGCGGGACAGTTATATGGCTACACCTTC. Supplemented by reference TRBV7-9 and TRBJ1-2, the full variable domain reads DTGVSQNPRHKITKRGQNVTFRCDPISEHNRLYWYRQTLGQGPEFLTYFQNEAQLEKSRLLSDRFSAERPKGSFSTLEIQRTEQGDSAMYLCASSAGQLYGYTFGSGTRLTVV.

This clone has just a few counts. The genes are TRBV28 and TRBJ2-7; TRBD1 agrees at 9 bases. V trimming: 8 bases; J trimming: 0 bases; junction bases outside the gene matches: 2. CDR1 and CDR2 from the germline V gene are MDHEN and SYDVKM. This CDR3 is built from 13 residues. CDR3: CASRDRASYEQYF. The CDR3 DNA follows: TGTGCCAGCCGGGACAGGGCCTCCTACGAGCAGTACTTC.

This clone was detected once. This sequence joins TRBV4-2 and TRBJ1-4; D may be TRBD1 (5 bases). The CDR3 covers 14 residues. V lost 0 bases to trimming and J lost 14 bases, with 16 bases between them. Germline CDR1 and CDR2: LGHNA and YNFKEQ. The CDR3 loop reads CASSQDGTRGDLFF. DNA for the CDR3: TGTGCCAGCAGCCAAGATGGTACACGAGGGGATCTGTTTTTT.

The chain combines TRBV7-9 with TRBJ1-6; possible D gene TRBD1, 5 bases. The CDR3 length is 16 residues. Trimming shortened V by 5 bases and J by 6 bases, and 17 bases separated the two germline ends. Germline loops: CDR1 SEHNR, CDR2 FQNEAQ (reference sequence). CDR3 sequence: CASSRWTTALNSPLHF. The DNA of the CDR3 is TGTGCCAGCAGCAGATGGACGACAGCCCTTAATTCACCCCTCCACTTT.

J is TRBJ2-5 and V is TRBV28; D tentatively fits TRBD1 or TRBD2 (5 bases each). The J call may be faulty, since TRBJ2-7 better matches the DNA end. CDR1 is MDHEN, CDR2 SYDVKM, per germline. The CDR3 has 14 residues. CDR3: CATRVPPGPYEQYF. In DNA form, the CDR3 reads TGTGCCACGAGGGTTCCCCCAGGGCCCTACGAGCAGTACTTC.

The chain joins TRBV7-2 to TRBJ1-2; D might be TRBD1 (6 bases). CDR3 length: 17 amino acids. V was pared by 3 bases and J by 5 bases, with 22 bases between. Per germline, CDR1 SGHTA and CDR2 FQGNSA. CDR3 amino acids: CASSFLGLQRDKYGYTF. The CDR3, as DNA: TGTGCCAGCAGCTTCCTCGGGTTACAACGGGACAAGTATGGCTACACCTTC.

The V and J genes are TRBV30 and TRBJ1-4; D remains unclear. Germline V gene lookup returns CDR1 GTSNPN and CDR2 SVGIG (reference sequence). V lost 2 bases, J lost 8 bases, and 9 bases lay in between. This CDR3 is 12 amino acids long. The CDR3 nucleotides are TGTGCCTGGAGTCTCAGAACGGAAAAACTGTTTTTT. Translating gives CAWSLRTEKLFF. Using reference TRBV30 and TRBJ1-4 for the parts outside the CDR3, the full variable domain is SQTIHQWPATLVQPVGSPLSLECTVEGTSNPNLYWYRQAAGRGLQLLFYSVGIGQISSEVPQNLSASRPQDRQFILSSKKLLLSDSGFYLCAWSLRTEKLFFGSGTQLSVL.

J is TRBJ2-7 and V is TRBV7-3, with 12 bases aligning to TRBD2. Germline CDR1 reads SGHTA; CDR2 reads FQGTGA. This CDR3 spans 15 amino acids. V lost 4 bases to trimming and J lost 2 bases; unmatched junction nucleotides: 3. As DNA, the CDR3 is TGTGCCAGCAGCTCCCTAGCGGGAGGGCCCTACGAGCAGTACTTC. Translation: CASSSLAGGPYEQYF.

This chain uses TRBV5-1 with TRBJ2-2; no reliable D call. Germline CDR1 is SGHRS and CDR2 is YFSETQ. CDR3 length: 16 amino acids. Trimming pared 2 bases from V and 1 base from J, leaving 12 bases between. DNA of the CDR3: TGCGCCAGCAGCTTTACGGTGGCGGAGAACACCGGGGAGCTGTTTTTT. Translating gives CASSFTVAENTGELFF.

The DNA of the CDR3 is TGCGCCAGCAGCCAGGGAACAGGGGGCGGAAACATGAACACTGAAGCTTTCTTT. Translated: CASSQGTGGGNMNTEAFF. The V call is TRBV4-3, the J call TRBJ1-1, with 9 bases identical to TRBD1. V was pared by 3 bases and J by 0 bases, with 11 bases of the junction left unmatched. CDR1 and CDR2 from the germline V gene are LGHNA and YSLEER. The CDR3 runs to 18 residues.

This CDR3 reads CASSPGDRRDRSPLHF. The CDR3 DNA reads as TGTGCCAGCAGCCCTGGAGACAGACGGGATCGTTCACCCCTCCACTTT. This chain connects TRBV5-4 to TRBJ1-6; the D gene is possibly TRBD1 (5 bases). The CDR3 runs 16 residues. Germline assignment: CDR1 SGHNT and CDR2 YYREEE (reference sequence). Trimming took off 4 bases at V and 9 bases at J, with 20 bases between the two ends.

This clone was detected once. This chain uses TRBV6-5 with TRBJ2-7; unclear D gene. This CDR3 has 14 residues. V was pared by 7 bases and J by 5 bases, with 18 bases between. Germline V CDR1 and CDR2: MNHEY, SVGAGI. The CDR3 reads CASTTGATGHEQYF. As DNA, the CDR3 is TGTGCCAGCACCACCGGTGCTACGGGCCACGAGCAGTACTTC.